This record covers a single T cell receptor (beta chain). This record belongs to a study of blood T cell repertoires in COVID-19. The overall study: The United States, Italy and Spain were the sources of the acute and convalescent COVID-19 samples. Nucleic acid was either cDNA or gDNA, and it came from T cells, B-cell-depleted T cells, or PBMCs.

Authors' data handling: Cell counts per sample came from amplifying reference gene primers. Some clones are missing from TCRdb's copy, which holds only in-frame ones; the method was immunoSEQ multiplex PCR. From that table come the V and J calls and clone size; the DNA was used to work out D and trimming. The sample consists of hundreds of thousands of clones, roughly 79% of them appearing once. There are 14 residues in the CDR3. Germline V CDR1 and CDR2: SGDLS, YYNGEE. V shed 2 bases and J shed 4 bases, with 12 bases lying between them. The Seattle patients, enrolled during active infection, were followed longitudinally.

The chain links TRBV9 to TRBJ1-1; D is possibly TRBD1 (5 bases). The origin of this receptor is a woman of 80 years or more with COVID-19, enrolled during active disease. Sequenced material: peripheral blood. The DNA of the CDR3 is TGTGCCAGCAGCGTTTTCCCCCAGGGCACTGAAGCTTTCTTT. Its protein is CASSVFPQGTEAFF. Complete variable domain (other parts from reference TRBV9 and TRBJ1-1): DSGVTQTPKHLITATGQRVTLRCSPRSGDLSVYWYQQSLDQGLQFLIQYYNGEERAKGNILERFSAQQFPDLHSELNLSSLELGDSALYFCASSVFPQGTEAFFGQGTRLTVV.